Below are 21 T cell receptor beta chains sequenced from a single sample in a study of blood T cell repertoires in COVID-19. TCRdb's table, derived via immunoSEQ multiplex PCR, lists solely in-frame clones and lacks some. The sample holds approximately 190,000 clones, roughly four fifths seen once. The sequenced sample consisted of peripheral blood. Receptors were obtained from a woman aged 40 to 50 with acute or convalescent COVID-19.

The chain joins TRBV7-9 to TRBJ2-3; 9 bases line up with TRBD1. Germline trimming cut 5 bases from V and 0 bases from J; bases unmatched to any gene: 12. The CDR3 is 18 residues long. Looked up from germline, CDR1 is SEHNR and CDR2 is FQNEAQ (reference sequence). The DNA of the CDR3 is TGTGCCAGCAGCAAAACTTCCCGGGACAGGGTTAGCACAGATACGCAGTATTTT. Translating gives CASSKTSRDRVSTDTQYF. Supplemented by reference TRBV7-9 and TRBJ2-3, the full variable domain reads DTGVSQNPRHKITKRGQNVTFRCDPISEHNRLYWYRQTLGQGPEFLTYFQNEAQLEKSRLLSDRFSAERPKGSFSTLEIQRTEQGDSAMYLCASSKTSRDRVSTDTQYFGPGTRLTVL.

This clone was observed a few times. The V call is TRBV6-4, the J call TRBJ2-2, with TRBD2 matching 7 bases. The CDR3 length is 13 residues. Germline loops: CDR1 MRHNA, CDR2 SNTAGT. Trimming cost V 8 bases and J 0 bases; bases outside gene matches: 0. The CDR3 spells CASGLANTGELFF. The CDR3 bases are TGTGCCAGCGGACTAGCGAACACCGGGGAGCTGTTTTTT.

The chain uses TRBV7-8 and TRBJ1-3, with 11 bases matching TRBD1. CDR3 length: 20 amino acids. With V trimmed by 1 base and J by 2 bases, 13 bases remained unmatched. Germline V gene sequence: CDR1 SGHVS, CDR2 FQNEAQ. In DNA, the CDR3 is TGTGCCAGCAGCTTAGGTATCGGGACAGGGGGACCGGTCGCTGGAAACACCATATATTTT. It codes for CASSLGIGTGGPVAGNTIYF.

V and J are TRBV28 and TRBJ2-1, with D maybe TRBD2 (5 bases). CDR1 is MDHEN and CDR2 is SYDVKM in the germline V gene. This CDR3 is built from 14 residues. V lost 3 bases to trimming and J lost 8 bases, with 14 bases between them. The CDR3 bases are TGTGCCAGCAGTTTCCATTCCCTCGGGGATGAGCAGTTCTTC. Translating gives CASSFHSLGDEQFF.

A word on this clone: This specimen includes other DNA sequences encoding the same CDR3. This rearrangement joins TRBV5-1 to TRBJ2-5; D may be TRBD2 (7 bases). This CDR3 region has 16 residues. V gave up 0 bases and J gave up 5 bases, with 17 bases separating them. Germline CDR1 is SGHRS and CDR2 is YFSETQ. CDR3 sequence: CASSLAPGGAGETQYF. The CDR3 DNA reads TGCGCCAGCAGCTTGGCCCCGGGGGGCGCTGGGGAGACCCAGTACTTC.

Comment on this clone: The sample contains more than one DNA sequence encoding this CDR3. The chain carries TRBV7-2 and TRBJ2-7, with D unclear. Germline V gene data show CDR1 as SGHTA and CDR2 as FQGNSA. This CDR3 is 14 amino acids long. Deletions cut 1 base from V and 2 bases from J, with 9 bases between. This CDR3 reads CASSLDGAAYEQYF. CDR3 nucleotides: TGTGCCAGCAGCTTAGACGGAGCCGCCTACGAGCAGTACTTC.

V gene TRBV7-9 combines with J gene TRBJ1-1; 7 bases are a match to TRBD1. The CDR3 is 14 residues long. The junction had 5 bases not matched to a gene; V was cut back by 3 bases and J by 4 bases. Germline CDR1 is SEHNR and CDR2 is FQNEAQ (reference sequence). As DNA, the CDR3 is TGTGCCAGCAGCTTGGGACAGCCCGGCACTGAAGCTTTCTTT. This translates into CASSLGQPGTEAFF.

The chain links TRBV9 to TRBJ2-5; tentatively, D is TRBD2 (6 bases). CDR1 and CDR2 (germline): SGDLS, YYNGEE. The CDR3 is 14 residues long. The V and J ends lost 4 bases and 5 bases respectively, with 15 bases between them. The CDR3 nucleotides read TGTGCCAGCAGCCCCGGAGGGCGGGTCGAGACCCAGTACTTC. This gives the protein CASSPGGRVETQYF.

The chain has TRBV11-2 and TRBJ2-1, with D perhaps matching TRBD2 (6 bases). The CDR3 covers 15 residues. Germline V gene lookup returns CDR1 SGHAT and CDR2 FQNNGV. Trimming cost V 3 bases and J 3 bases, with 12 bases left between them. The CDR3 DNA reads TGTGCCAGCAGCTTTCTAGGGGACTTCTACAATGAGCAGTTCTTC. This gives the protein CASSFLGDFYNEQFF.

CDR3 amino acids: CASSQQGLSYNEQFF. The CDR3 nucleotides are TGTGCCAGCAGCCAACAGGGGCTGTCCTACAATGAGCAGTTCTTC. The gene calls are TRBV3-1 (or the pseudogene TRBV3-2) and TRBJ2-1; TRBD1 might be the D (6 bases). V was clipped by 2 bases and J by 1 base, with 9 bases between them. CDR3 size: 15 residues. Germline-derived CDR1 and CDR2 are LGHDT and YNNKEL (reference sequence).

This clone appeared once. The chain joins TRBV18 to TRBJ2-2; 10 bases align to TRBD2. Germline values: CDR1 KGHSH, CDR2 LQKENI. The ends lost 6 bases at V and 2 bases at J; junction bases unmatched: 9. The CDR3 sequence is 17 residues long. CDR3 in DNA: TGTGCCAGCTCGCGCCGGTCTAGCGGGAGAAACACCGGGGAGCTGTTTTTT. Translating gives CASSRRSSGRNTGELFF.

This chain joins TRBV7-9 and TRBJ1-2; 7 bases are shared with TRBD1. The V segment lost 4 bases and the J segment 8 bases; nucleotides outside the gene matches: 7. Germline V gene sequence: CDR1 SEHNR, CDR2 FQNEAQ (reference sequence). The CDR3 length is 13 residues. The CDR3 loop reads CASSSDRANGYTF. CDR3 nucleotide sequence: TGTGCCAGCAGCTCAGACAGGGCAAACGGCTACACCTTC.

This clone was seen only once. The V call is TRBV15, the J call TRBJ1-1; D might be TRBD1 (6 bases). V lost 0 bases and J 0 bases, leaving 8 bases between the germline ends. CDR1 LNHNV and CDR2 YYDKDF come from the germline V gene (reference sequence). The CDR3 is made up of 15 amino acids. The CDR3, as DNA: TGTGCCACCAGCAGAGACGGACAGTTGAACACTGAAGCTTTCTTT. Protein sequence: CATSRDGQLNTEAFF.

The J gene is TRBJ2-1, the V gene TRBV6-1; 7 bases agree with TRBD2. The CDR3 sequence is 15 residues long. The J segment lost 9 bases and the V segment lost 7 bases, leaving 15 bases of the junction unmatched. Germline assignment: CDR1 MNHNS and CDR2 SASEGT. The CDR3 is CASTTSGGRIGEQFF. The DNA of the CDR3 is TGTGCCAGCACTACTTCCGGCGGGAGAATAGGTGAGCAGTTCTTC.

The gene calls are TRBV7-8 and TRBJ2-5; 8 nucleotides line up with TRBD2. This CDR3 is 13 amino acids long. With 5 bases clipped from V and 4 bases from J, the junction kept 3 bases outside the gene matches. The germline gives CDR1 SGHVS, CDR2 FQNEAQ. CDR3 DNA sequence: TGTGCCAGCAGCGCGGGACTAGGAGAGACCCAGTACTTC. Its translation is CASSAGLGETQYF. The complete variable domain, with remaining parts taken from reference TRBV7-8 and TRBJ2-5, reads GAGVSQSPRYKVAKRGQDVALRCDPISGHVSLFWYQQALGQGPEFLTYFQNEAQLDKSGLPSDRFFAERPEGSVSTLKIQRTQQEDSAVYLCASSAGLGETQYFGPGTRLLVL.

V gene TRBV4-1 combines with J gene TRBJ2-5; 7 bases agree with TRBD1. Germline trimming cut 2 bases from V and 5 bases from J; bases unmatched to any gene: 8. Germline V gene lookup returns CDR1 MGHRA and CDR2 YSYEKL. There are 15 residues in the CDR3. The CDR3 spells CASSQMKGAWETQYF. In DNA form, the CDR3 reads TGCGCCAGCAGCCAAATGAAGGGGGCATGGGAGACCCAGTACTTC.

The count of this clone is one. This chain joins TRBV7-8 and TRBJ1-3; TRBD1 aligns across 9 bases. This CDR3 spans 13 amino acids. Per the germline V gene, CDR1 is SGHVS and CDR2 is FQNEAQ. Trimming cost V 3 bases and J 7 bases; bases outside gene matches: 1. The CDR3 reads CASSFGQGNTIYF. The CDR3 DNA sequence: TGTGCCAGCAGCTTCGGACAGGGGAACACCATATATTTT.

This chain joins TRBV18 and TRBJ2-7, with 7 bases identical to TRBD1. The J segment lost 6 bases and the V segment lost 2 bases, leaving 16 bases of the junction unmatched. Germline assignment: CDR1 KGHSH and CDR2 LQKENI. This CDR3 contains 17 residues. The CDR3 region is CASSPSGSTRGQGEQYF. DNA for the CDR3: TGTGCCAGCTCACCATCCGGTTCGACGAGGGGGCAGGGCGAGCAGTACTTC.

The V call is TRBV2, the J call TRBJ1-1, with D perhaps matching TRBD1 (5 bases). CDR1 is SNHLY and CDR2 is FYNNEI in the germline V gene. V lost 4 bases and J lost 4, with 13 bases in between. This CDR3 spans 14 amino acids. CDR3 sequence (DNA): TGTGCCAGCAGTGTTCAGGGTGGTGGCACTGAAGCTTTCTTT. This gives the protein CASSVQGGGTEAFF.

The CDR3 bases are TGTGCCATCAGCGATGCCAGGAAGAGGGCGGCAGATACGCAGTATTTT. This gives the protein CAISDARKRAADTQYF. This chain links TRBV10-3 with TRBJ2-3; possibly TRBD2 for D (5 bases). Trimming took off 6 bases at V and 4 bases at J, with 20 bases between the two ends. The CDR3 has 16 amino acids. In germline, CDR1 is ENHRY, CDR2 SYGVKD.

The chain uses TRBV4-2 and TRBJ2-2; 9 nucleotides line up with TRBD2. The CDR3 covers 17 residues. Germline lookup yields CDR1 LGHNA and CDR2 YNFKEQ. The ends lost 3 bases at V and 7 bases at J; junction bases unmatched: 12. CDR3 sequence: CASSQGMLAGQGGELFF. The CDR3 DNA follows: TGTGCCAGCAGCCAGGGGATGCTAGCGGGGCAAGGCGGGGAGCTGTTTTTT.